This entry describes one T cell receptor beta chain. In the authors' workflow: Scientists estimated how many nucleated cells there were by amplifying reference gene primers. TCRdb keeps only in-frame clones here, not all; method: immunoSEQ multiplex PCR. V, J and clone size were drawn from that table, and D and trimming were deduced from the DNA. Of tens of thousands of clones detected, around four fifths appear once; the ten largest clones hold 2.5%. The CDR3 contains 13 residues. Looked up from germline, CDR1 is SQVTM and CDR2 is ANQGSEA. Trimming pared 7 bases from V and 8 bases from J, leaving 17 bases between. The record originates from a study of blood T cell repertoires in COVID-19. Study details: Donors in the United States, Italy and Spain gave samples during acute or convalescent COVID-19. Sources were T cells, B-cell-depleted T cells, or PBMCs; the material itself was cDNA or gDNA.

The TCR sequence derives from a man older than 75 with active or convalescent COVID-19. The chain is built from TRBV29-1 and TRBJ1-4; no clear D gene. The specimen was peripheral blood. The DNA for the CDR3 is TGCAGCGCCTCCACGGGGATTAGGGAAAAACTGTTTTTT. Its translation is CSASTGIREKLFF.